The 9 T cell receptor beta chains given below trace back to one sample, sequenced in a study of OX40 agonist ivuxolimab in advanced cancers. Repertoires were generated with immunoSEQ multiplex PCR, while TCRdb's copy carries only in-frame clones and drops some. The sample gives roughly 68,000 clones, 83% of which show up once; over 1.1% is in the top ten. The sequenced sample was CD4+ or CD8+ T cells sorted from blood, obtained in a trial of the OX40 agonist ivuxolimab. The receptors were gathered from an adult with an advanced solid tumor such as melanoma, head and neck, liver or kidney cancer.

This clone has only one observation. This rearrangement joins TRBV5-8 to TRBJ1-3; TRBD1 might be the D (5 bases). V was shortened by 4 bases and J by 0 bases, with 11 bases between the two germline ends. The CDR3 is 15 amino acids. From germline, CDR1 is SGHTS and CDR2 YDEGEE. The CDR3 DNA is TGTGCCAGCAGCACAGGACGGCTCTCTGGAAACACCATATATTTT. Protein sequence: CASSTGRLSGNTIYF.

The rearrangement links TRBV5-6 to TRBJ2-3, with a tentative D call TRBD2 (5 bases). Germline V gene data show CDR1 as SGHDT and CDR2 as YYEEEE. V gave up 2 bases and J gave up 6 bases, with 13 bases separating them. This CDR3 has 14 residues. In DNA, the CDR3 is TGTGCCAGCAGCTTAAGGGCGGGCTCTGATACGCAGTATTTT. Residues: CASSLRAGSDTQYF.

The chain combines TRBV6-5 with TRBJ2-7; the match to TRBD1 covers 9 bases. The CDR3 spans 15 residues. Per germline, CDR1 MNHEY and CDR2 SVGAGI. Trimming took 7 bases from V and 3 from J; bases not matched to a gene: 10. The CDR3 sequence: CASTKGTGYLYEQYF. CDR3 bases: TGTGCCAGCACCAAAGGGACAGGGTATCTCTACGAGCAGTACTTC.

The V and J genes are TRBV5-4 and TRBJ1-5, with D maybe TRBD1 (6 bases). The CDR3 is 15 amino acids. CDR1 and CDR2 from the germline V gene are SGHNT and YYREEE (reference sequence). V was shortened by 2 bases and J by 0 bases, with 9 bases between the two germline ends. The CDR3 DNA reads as TGTGCCAGCAGCTTCCAGGGGCCTAGCAATCAGCCCCAGCATTTT. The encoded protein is CASSFQGPSNQPQHF.

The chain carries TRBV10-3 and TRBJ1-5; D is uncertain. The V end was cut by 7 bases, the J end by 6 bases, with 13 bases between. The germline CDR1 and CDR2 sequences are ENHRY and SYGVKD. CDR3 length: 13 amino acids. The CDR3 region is CAITASLIQPQHF. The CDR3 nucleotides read TGTGCCATCACGGCTTCGCTTATTCAGCCCCAGCATTTT.

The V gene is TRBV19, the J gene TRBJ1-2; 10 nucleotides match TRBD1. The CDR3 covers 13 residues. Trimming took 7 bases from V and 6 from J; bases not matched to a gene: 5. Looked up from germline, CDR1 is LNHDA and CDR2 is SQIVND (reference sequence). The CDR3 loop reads CASKVGTGDGYTF. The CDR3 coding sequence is TGTGCCAGTAAAGTCGGGACAGGGGATGGCTACACCTTC.

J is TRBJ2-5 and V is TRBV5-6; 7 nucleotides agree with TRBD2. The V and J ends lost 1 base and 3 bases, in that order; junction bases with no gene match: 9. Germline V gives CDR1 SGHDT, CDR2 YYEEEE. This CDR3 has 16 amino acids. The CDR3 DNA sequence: TGTGCCAGCAGCTTGCCCGGCCTAGCGGATGAAGAGACCCAGTACTTC. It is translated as CASSLPGLADEETQYF.

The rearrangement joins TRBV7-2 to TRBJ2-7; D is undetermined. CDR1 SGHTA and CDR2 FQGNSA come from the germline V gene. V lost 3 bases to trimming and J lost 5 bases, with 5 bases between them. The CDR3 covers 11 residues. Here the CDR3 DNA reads TGTGCCAGCAGCTTCATGCACGAGCAGTACTTC. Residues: CASSFMHEQYF.

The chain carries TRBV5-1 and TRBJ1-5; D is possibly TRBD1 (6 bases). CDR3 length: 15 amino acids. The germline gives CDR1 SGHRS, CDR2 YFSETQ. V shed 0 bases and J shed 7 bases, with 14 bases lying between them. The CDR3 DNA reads TGCGCCAGCAGCTTGGACGGGGAGAGGGGGCAGCCCCAGCATTTT. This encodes CASSLDGERGQPQHF.